This record covers a single TCR beta chain. The sample belongs to a study of blood T cell repertoires in COVID-19. Generated by immunoSEQ multiplex PCR, the TCRdb table keeps only in-frame clones and is missing some. The table has fewer than 350,000 clones, around 90% seen once; the top ten hold about 6.1%. The sequence came from a woman in her thirties or forties who had recovered from COVID-19. The sequencing sample was made of PBMCs or T cells enriched from blood (not recorded which).

The CDR3 region has the DNA TGCAGCGTTGAATCGTTCAGGGAAGAGACCCAGTACTTC. Its translation: CSVESFREETQYF. This sequence joins TRBV29-1 and TRBJ2-5, with a tentative D call TRBD1 (5 bases). The germline gives CDR1 SQVTM, CDR2 ANQGSEA. The CDR3 sequence is 13 residues long. Trimming took 2 bases from V and 3 from J, leaving 10 bases between them.